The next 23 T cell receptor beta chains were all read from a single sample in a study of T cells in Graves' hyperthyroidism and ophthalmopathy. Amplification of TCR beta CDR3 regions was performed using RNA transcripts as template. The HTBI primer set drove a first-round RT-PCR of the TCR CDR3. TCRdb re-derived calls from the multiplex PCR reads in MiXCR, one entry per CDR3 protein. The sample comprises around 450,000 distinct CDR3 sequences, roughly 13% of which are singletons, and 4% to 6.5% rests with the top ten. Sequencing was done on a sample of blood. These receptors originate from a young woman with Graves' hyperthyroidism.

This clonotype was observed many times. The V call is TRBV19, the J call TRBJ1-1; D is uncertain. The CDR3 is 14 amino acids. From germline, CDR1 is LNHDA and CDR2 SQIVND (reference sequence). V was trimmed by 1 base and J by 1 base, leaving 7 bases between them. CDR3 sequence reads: CASSIVGRNTEAFF. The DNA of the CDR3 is TGTGCCAGTAGTATAGTTGGAAGGAACACTGAAGCTTTCTTT.

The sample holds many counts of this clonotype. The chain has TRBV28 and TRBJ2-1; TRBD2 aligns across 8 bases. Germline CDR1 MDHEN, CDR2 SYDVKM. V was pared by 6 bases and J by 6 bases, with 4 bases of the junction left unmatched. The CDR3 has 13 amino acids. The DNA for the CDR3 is TGTGCCAGCAGGGGACTAGTTAGCAATGAGCAGTTCTTC. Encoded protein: CASRGLVSNEQFF.

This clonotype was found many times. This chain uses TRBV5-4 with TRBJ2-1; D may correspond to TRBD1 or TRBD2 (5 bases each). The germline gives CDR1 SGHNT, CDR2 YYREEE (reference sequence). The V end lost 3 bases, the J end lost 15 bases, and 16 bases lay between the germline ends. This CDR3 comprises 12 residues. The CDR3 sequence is CASSSTGTRRFF. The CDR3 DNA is TGTGCCAGCAGCTCCACCGGGACCCGCCGGTTCTTC.

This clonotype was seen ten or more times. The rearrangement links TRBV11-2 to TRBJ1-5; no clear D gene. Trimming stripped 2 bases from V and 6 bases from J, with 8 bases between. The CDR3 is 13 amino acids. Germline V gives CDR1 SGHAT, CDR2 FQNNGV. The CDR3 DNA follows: TGTGCCAGCAGCTTAAATCTGGCTCAGCCCCAGCATTTT. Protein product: CASSLNLAQPQHF.

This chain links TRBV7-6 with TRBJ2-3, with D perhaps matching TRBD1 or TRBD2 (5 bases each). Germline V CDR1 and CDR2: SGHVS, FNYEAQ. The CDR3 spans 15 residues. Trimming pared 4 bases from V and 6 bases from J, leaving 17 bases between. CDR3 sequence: CASSSQSLEGDTQYF. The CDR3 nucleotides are TGTGCCAGCAGCTCTCAAAGTCTCGAGGGGGATACGCAGTATTTT.

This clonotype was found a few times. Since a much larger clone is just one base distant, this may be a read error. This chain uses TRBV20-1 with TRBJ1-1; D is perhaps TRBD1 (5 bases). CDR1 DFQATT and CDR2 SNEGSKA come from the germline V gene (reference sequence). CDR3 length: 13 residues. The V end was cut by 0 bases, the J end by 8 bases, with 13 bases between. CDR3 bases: TGCAGTGCTAGAGATCTTGTTGACAGCGAAGCTTTCTTT. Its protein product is CSARDLVDSEAFF.

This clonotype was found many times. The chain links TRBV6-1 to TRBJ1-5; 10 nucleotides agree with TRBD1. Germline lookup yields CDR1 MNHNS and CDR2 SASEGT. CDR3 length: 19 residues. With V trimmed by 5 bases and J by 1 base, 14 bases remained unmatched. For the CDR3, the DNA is TGTGCCAGCAGTTCTATACCGGGACAGGGGCCAGTGAGCAATCAGCCCCAGCATTTT. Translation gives CASSSIPGQGPVSNQPQHF.

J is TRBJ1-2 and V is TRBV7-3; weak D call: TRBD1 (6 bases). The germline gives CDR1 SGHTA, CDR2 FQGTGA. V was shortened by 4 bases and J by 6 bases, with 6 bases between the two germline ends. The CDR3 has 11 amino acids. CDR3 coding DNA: TGTGCCAGCAGCTCAGGGGATGGCTACACCTTC. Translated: CASSSGDGYTF.

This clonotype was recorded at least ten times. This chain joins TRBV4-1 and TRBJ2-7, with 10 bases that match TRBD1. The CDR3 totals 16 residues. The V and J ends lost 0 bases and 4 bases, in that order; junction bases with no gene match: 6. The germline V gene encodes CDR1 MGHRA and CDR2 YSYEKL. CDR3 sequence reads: CASSQDRDRGLYEQYF. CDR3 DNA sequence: TGCGCCAGCAGCCAAGACAGGGACAGGGGCTTATACGAGCAGTACTTC.

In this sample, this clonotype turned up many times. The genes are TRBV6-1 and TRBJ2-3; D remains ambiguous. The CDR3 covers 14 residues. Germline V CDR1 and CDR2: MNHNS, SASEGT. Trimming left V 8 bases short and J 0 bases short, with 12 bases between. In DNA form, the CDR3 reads TGTGCCAGCTCGACCGGATCTAGCACAGATACGCAGTATTTT. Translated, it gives CASSTGSSTDTQYF.

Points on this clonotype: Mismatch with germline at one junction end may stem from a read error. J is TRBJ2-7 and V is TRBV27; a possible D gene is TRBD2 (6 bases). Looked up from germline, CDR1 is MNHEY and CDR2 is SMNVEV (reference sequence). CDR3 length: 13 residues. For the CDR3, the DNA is TGTGCCGGCAGCCTCGGGACTTCCTACGAGCAGTACTTC. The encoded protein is CAGSLGTSYEQYF.

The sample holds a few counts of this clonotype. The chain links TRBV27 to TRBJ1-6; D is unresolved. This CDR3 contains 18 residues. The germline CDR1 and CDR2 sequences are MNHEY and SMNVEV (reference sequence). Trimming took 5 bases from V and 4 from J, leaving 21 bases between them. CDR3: CASSLFGLRVGYNSPLHF. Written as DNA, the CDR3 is TGTGCCAGCAGTCTCTTCGGCTTGCGGGTCGGATATAATTCACCCCTCCACTTT.

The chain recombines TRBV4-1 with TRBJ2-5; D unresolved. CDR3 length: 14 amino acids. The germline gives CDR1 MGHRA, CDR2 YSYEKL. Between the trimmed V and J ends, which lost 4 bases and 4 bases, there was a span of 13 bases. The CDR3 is CASSPHAPLETQYF. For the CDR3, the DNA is TGCGCCAGCAGCCCACACGCGCCGTTAGAGACCCAGTACTTC.

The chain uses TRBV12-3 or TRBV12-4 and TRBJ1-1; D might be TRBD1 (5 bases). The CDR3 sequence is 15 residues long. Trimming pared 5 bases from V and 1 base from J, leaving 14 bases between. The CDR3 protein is CASSRIGTWNTEAFF. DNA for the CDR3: TGTGCCAGCAGTCGAATCGGGACCTGGAACACTGAAGCTTTCTTT.

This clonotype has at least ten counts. The CDR3 coding sequence is TGTGCCAGCAGTTCCCCGGGACACAAGAACACTGAAGCTTTCTTT. It translates to CASSSPGHKNTEAFF. The chain links TRBV28 to TRBJ1-1; maybe TRBD1 (6 bases). V was pared by 4 bases and J by 1 base, with 13 bases between. Germline V gene sequence: CDR1 MDHEN, CDR2 SYDVKM. The CDR3 totals 15 residues. The full variable domain, with the rest looked up from reference TRBV28 and TRBJ1-1, is DVKVTQSSRYLVKRTGEKVFLECVQDMDHENMFWYRQDPGLGLRLIYFSYDVKMKEKGDIPEGYSVSREKKERFSLILESASTNQTSMYLCASSSPGHKNTEAFFGQGTRLTVV.

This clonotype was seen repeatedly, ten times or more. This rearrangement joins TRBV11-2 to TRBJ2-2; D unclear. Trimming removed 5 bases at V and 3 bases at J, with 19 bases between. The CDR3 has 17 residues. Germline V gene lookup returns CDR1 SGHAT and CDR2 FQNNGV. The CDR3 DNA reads TGTGCCAGCAGCCAAGCAGCTCTACCGCCGGACACCGGGGAGCTGTTTTTT. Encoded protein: CASSQAALPPDTGELFF.

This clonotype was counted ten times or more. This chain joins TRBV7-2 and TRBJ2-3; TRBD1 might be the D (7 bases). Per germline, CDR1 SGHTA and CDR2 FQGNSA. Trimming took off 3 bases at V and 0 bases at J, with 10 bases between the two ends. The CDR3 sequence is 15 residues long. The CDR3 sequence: CASSFRGTSTDTQYF. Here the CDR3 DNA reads TGTGCCAGCAGCTTCAGGGGGACTAGCACAGATACGCAGTATTTT.

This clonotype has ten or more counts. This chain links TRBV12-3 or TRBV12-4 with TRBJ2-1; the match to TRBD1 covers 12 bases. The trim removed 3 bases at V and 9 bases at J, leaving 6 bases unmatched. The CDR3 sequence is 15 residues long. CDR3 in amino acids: CASSFGGQGATEQFF. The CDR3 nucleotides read TGTGCCAGCAGTTTTGGGGGACAGGGGGCTACTGAGCAGTTCTTC.

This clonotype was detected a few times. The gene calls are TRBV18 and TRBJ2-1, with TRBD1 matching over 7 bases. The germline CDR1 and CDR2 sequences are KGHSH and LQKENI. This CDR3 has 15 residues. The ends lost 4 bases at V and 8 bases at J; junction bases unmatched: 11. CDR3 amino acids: CASSRFGTEGDEQFF. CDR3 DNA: TGTGCCAGCTCACGGTTTGGGACAGAGGGGGATGAGCAGTTCTTC. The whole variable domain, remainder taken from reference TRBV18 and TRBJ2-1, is NAGVMQNPRHLVRRRGQEARLRCSPMKGHSHVYWYRQLPEEGLKFMVYLQKENIIDESGMPKERFSAEFPKEGPSILRIQQVVRGDSAAYFCASSRFGTEGDEQFFGPGTRLTVL.

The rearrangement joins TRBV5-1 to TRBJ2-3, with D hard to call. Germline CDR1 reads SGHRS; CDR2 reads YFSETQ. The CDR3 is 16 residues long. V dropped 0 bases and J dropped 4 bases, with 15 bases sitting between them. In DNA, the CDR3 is TGCGCCAGCAGCTTGGGGTCGGCCTGGGCCCCAGATACGCAGTATTTT. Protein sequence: CASSLGSAWAPDTQYF.

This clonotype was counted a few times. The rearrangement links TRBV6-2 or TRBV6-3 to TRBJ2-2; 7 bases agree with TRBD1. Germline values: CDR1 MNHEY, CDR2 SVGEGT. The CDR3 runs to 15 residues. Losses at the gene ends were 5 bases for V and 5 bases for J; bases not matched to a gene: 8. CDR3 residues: CASSDATGSTGELFF. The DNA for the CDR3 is TGTGCCAGCAGTGACGCGACAGGGAGTACCGGGGAGCTGTTTTTT.

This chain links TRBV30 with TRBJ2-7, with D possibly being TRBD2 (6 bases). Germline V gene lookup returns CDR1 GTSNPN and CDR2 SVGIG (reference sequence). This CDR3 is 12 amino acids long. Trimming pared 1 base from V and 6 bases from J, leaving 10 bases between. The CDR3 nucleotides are TGTGCCTGGAGTGCCCAAGCGGGCGAGCAGTACTTC. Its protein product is CAWSAQAGEQYF.

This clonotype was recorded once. The CDR3 here is CASSQSGVSLDEQFF. In DNA form, the CDR3 reads TGTGCCAGCAGCCAAAGTGGGGTCTCGTTAGATGAGCAGTTCTTC. This chain uses TRBV14 with TRBJ2-1; no clear D. This CDR3 contains 15 residues. The V gene lost 2 bases and the J gene lost 8 bases, with 16 bases spanning the gap. Germline assignment: CDR1 SGHDN and CDR2 FVKESK. The whole variable domain, remainder taken from reference TRBV14 and TRBJ2-1, is EAGVTQFPSHSVIEKGQTVTLRCDPISGHDNLYWYRRVMGKEIKFLLHFVKESKQDESGMPNNRFLAERTGGTYSTLKVQPAELEDSGVYFCASSQSGVSLDEQFFGPGTRLTVL.